Shown below are 2 T cell receptor beta chains from a single sample sequenced in a study of blood T cell repertoires in COVID-19 (TCRdb year 2020). The method behind the library was the immunoSEQ multiplex PCR assay. TCRdb took this table from immuneACCESS and kept in-frame rearrangements with V and J called. Such tables lack part of the clones; where checked against another copy, unresolved V genes explain under half of the gap, and the rest is unexplained. For this sample there are 98,000 or so clones; 60% to 85% appear just once. The biggest ten clones account for about 1.8% of the sample. The sequencing input was peripheral blood. The receptors were sampled from a woman in her thirties or forties with acute or convalescent COVID-19.

The V and J genes are TRBV27 and TRBJ1-5; 10 bases line up with TRBD1. Unmatched junction bases numbered 4, after V lost 5 bases and J lost 6 bases. In germline, CDR1 is MNHEY, CDR2 SMNVEV (reference sequence). CDR3 length equals 14 residues. CDR3 coding DNA: TGTGCCAGCAGTCCAAGACAGGGGGCTCAGCCCCAGCATTTT. Translating it yields CASSPRQGAQPQHF.

The chain employs TRBV5-4 and TRBJ2-5; 8 nucleotides align to TRBD2. This CDR3 is 15 amino acids long. CDR1 and CDR2 from the germline V gene are SGHNT and YYREEE (reference sequence). The trim removed 3 bases at V and 2 bases at J, leaving 6 bases unmatched. The CDR3 nucleotides are TGTGCCAGCAGCTACACTAGCGGTGCGCAAGAGACCCAGTACTTC. Protein sequence: CASSYTSGAQETQYF.